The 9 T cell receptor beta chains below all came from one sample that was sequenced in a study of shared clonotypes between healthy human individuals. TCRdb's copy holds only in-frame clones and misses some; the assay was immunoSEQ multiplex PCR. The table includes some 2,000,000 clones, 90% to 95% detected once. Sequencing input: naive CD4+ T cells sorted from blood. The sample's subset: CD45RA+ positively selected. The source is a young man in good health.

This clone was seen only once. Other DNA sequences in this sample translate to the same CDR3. The CDR3 coding sequence is TGTGCCACCAGCAGGGACCGTTCCTACGAGCAGTACTTC. This translates into CATSRDRSYEQYF. The chain is built from TRBV15 and TRBJ2-7; D remains unclear. Germline values: CDR1 LNHNV, CDR2 YYDKDF (reference sequence). The CDR3 has 13 residues. Trimming took 3 bases from V and 1 from J, leaving 7 bases between them.

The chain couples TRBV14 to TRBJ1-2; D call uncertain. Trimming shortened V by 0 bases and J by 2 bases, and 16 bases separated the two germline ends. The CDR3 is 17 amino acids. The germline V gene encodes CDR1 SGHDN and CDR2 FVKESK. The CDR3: CASSQDILGRRNYGYTF. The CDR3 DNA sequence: TGTGCCAGCAGCCAAGATATCCTGGGCAGGCGGAACTATGGCTACACCTTC.

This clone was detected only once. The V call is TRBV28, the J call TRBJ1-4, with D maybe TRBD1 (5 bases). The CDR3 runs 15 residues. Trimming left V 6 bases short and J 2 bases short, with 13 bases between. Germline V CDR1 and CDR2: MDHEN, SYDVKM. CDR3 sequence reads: CASRGEVRTNEKLFF. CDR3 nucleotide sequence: TGTGCCAGCAGGGGGGAAGTTAGGACTAATGAAAAACTGTTTTTT. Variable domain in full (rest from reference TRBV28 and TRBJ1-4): DVKVTQSSRYLVKRTGEKVFLECVQDMDHENMFWYRQDPGLGLRLIYFSYDVKMKEKGDIPEGYSVSREKKERFSLILESASTNQTSMYLCASRGEVRTNEKLFFGSGTQLSVL.

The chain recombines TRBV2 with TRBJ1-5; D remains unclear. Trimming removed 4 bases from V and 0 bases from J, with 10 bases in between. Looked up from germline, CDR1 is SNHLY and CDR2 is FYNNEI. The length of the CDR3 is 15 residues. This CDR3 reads CASSASPYSNQPQHF. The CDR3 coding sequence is TGTGCCAGCAGTGCTTCACCCTATAGCAATCAGCCCCAGCATTTT.

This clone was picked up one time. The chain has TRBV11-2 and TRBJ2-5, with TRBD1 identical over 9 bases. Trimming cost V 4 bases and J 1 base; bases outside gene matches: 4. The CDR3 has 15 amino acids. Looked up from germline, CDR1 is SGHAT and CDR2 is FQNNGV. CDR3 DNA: TGTGCCAGCAGCTCCGGACAGGGGACCCAAGAGACCCAGTACTTC. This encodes CASSSGQGTQETQYF.

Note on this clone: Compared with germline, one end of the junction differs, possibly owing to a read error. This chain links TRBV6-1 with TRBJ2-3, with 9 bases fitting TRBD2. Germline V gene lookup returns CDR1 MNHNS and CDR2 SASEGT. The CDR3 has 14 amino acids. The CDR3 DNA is TGTGCCAGCAGTGAAGTAAGGCCTAGCGGGACCTATCATTTT. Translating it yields CASSEVRPSGTYHF.

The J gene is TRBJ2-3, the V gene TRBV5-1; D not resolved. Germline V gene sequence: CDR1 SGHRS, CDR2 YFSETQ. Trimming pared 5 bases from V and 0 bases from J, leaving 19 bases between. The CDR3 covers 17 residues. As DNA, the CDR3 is TGCGCCAGCAGTCCGGTATCATATGGTAGCAGCACAGATACGCAGTATTTT. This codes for CASSPVSYGSSTDTQYF.

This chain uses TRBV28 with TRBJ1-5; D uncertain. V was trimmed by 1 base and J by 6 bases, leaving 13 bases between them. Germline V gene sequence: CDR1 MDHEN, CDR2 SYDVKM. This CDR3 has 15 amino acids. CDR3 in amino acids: CASSLLTGVGQPQHF. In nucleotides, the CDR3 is TGTGCCAGCAGTTTATTAACCGGGGTGGGTCAGCCCCAGCATTTT.

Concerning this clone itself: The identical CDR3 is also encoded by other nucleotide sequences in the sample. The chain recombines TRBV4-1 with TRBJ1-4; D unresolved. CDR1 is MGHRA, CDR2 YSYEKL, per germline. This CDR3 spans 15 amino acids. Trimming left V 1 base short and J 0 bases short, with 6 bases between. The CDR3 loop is CASSQGTATNEKLFF. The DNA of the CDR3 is TGCGCCAGCAGCCAAGGGACGGCAACTAATGAAAAACTGTTTTTT.